A single T cell receptor (beta chain) is shown here with its context. No antigen is known for it. Per germline, CDR1 LNHDA and CDR2 SQIVND (reference sequence). This CDR3 is built from 18 residues. V lost 7 bases to trimming and J lost 0 bases; unmatched junction nucleotides: 15. This entry comes from a study of siplizumab effects on memory and regulatory T cells. Some clones are missing from TCRdb's copy, which holds only in-frame ones; the method was immunoSEQ multiplex PCR. The sample carries some 100,000 clones, under 95% recorded once. Notes on the study in general: An assignable naive or memory phenotype was lacking in roughly 80-97% of proliferating CD4+ or CD8+ clones. Memory cells that were CD4+ and unstimulated gave rise to alloreactive sequences, which siplizumab significantly reduced.

Sequencing input: CD8+ T cells sorted from blood. J is TRBJ1-3 and V is TRBV19, with 7 bases lining up with TRBD1. This TCR derives from a human donor in good health. This chain's CDR3 is CASTEPAHRGLSGNTIYF. CDR3 sequence (DNA): TGTGCCAGTACAGAACCCGCCCACAGGGGACTCTCTGGAAACACCATATATTTT.